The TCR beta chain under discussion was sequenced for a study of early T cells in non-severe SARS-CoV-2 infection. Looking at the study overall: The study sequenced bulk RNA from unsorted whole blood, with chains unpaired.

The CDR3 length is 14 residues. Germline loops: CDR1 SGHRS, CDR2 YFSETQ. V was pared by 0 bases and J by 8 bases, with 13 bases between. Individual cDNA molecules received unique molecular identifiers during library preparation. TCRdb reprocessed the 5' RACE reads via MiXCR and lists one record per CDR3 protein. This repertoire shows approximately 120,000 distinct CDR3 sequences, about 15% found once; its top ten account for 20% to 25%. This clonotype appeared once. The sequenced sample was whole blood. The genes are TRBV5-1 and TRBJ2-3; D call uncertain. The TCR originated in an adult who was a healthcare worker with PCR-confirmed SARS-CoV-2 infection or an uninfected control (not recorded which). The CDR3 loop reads CASSLAETSSTQYF. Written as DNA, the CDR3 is TGCGCCAGCAGCTTGGCAGAGACGTCGAGTACGCAGTATTTT.